These 14 T cell receptor beta chains originate from one sample sequenced in a study of T cells in Graves' hyperthyroidism and ophthalmopathy. RNA transcripts provided the source from which TCR beta CDR3 regions were amplified. Initially, a first-round RT-PCR of the TCR CDR3 employed the HTBI primer set. TCRdb fed the multiplex PCR reads into MiXCR, producing one record per CDR3 protein. Here the sample spans about 640,000 distinct CDR3 sequences, less than 25% being singletons. The sequencing sample was made of blood. These receptor sequences come from a man aged 30-40 years with Graves' ophthalmopathy.

The sample holds many counts of this clonotype. V and J are TRBV12-3 or TRBV12-4 and TRBJ2-3; a possible D gene is TRBD2 (6 bases). This CDR3 has 16 amino acids. The ends were cut back, 3 bases at V and 5 bases at J, with 18 bases in the middle. As DNA, the CDR3 is TGTGCCAGCAGTTTTTCGGTTGGAGGGCCCATAGATACGCAGTATTTT. Its translation is CASSFSVGGPIDTQYF.

The chain couples TRBV29-1 to TRBJ2-7; tentative D call: TRBD2 (5 bases). CDR3 size: 11 residues. Trimming removed 5 bases at V and 4 bases at J, with 9 bases between. The germline V gene encodes CDR1 SQVTM and CDR2 ANQGSEA. The CDR3 nucleotides are TGCAGCGTTTTAGTAGCGTACGAGCAGTACTTC. Translated: CSVLVAYEQYF.

V gene TRBV28 combines with J gene TRBJ1-2; the match to TRBD1 covers 9 bases. Germline V gene data show CDR1 as MDHEN and CDR2 as SYDVKM. The CDR3 is 16 residues long. J lost 6 bases, V lost 5 bases, and 13 bases had no gene match. CDR3 loop: CASSIIKGGTGNGYTF. CDR3 nucleotides: TGTGCCAGCAGTATTATCAAGGGGGGGACAGGGAATGGCTACACCTTC.

This clonotype was seen at least ten times. V usage is TRBV5-1 and J usage is TRBJ2-3; maybe TRBD1 (6 bases). CDR3 length: 14 amino acids. Trimming left V 1 base short and J 2 bases short, with 8 bases between. Germline lookup yields CDR1 SGHRS and CDR2 YFSETQ. CDR3 in amino acids: CASSLTGNTDTQYF. CDR3 in DNA: TGCGCCAGCAGCTTGACAGGGAACACAGATACGCAGTATTTT.

In its sample, this clonotype was seen a few times. The J gene is TRBJ2-2, the V gene TRBV9; 10 positions agree with TRBD2. CDR1 is SGDLS, CDR2 YYNGEE, per germline. The CDR3 totals 20 residues. Unmatched junction bases numbered 16, after V lost 0 bases and J lost 5 bases. The DNA for the CDR3 is TGTGCCAGCAGCGTAGAACTCGGTAGCGGGAGGCCCTGGGGGACCGGGGAGCTGTTTTTT. Its translation is CASSVELGSGRPWGTGELFF. The full variable domain, its missing parts supplied by reference TRBV9 and TRBJ2-2, is DSGVTQTPKHLITATGQRVTLRCSPRSGDLSVYWYQQSLDQGLQFLIQYYNGEERAKGNILERFSAQQFPDLHSELNLSSLELGDSALYFCASSVELGSGRPWGTGELFFGEGSRLTVL.

The chain couples TRBV2 to TRBJ2-2, with 15 bases lining up with TRBD2. Germline CDR1 reads SNHLY; CDR2 reads FYNNEI. V dropped 8 bases and J dropped 4; count of bases not matched to a gene: 11. CDR3 length: 18 amino acids. The CDR3: CASRWGTSGGKGTGELFF. The CDR3 coding sequence is TGTGCCAGCCGGTGGGGGACTAGCGGGGGGAAGGGCACCGGGGAGCTGTTTTTT. Full variable domain (outside the CDR3, taken from reference TRBV2 and TRBJ2-2): EPEVTQTPSHQVTQMGQEVILRCVPISNHLYFYWYRQILGQKVEFLVSFYNNEISEKSEIFDDQFSVERPDGSNFTLKIRSTKLEDSAMYFCASRWGTSGGKGTGELFFGEGSRLTVL.

This clonotype was observed a few times. The rearrangement links TRBV27 to TRBJ1-6; no definite D call. The CDR3 length is 14 residues. Germline V gives CDR1 MNHEY, CDR2 SMNVEV (reference sequence). Trimming took 6 bases from V and 5 from J, leaving 11 bases between them. CDR3 residues: CASSPQANNSPLHF. For the CDR3, the DNA is TGTGCCAGCAGCCCTCAGGCGAATAATTCACCCCTCCACTTT.

The rearrangement links TRBV24-1 to TRBJ2-2; either TRBD1 or TRBD2 may supply D (5 bases each). Per the germline V gene, CDR1 is KGHDR and CDR2 is SFDVKD. V lost 11 bases and J lost 5, with 14 bases in between. The CDR3 spans 13 residues. Here the CDR3 reads CASMTEGTGELFF. CDR3 DNA sequence: TGTGCCAGCATGACCGAGGGGACCGGGGAGCTGTTTTTT.

This clonotype was counted many times. The rearrangement joins TRBV2 to TRBJ2-7, with D unresolved. From germline, CDR1 is SNHLY and CDR2 FYNNEI. This CDR3 has 11 residues. The ends were cut back, 3 bases at V and 4 bases at J, with 4 bases in the middle. CDR3: CASSEVYEQYF. In DNA, the CDR3 is TGTGCCAGCAGTGAGGTATACGAGCAGTACTTC.

There are many counts of this clonotype. This chain links TRBV28 with TRBJ2-1; TRBD2 agrees at 7 bases. Germline assignment: CDR1 MDHEN and CDR2 SYDVKM. The CDR3 consists of 16 residues. The junction had 16 bases not matched to a gene; V was cut back by 4 bases and J by 10 bases. For the CDR3, the DNA is TGTGCCAGCAGTTCCCCCTCGGGTGGCGGGAGACGAGAGCAGTTCTTC. Translation gives CASSSPSGGGRREQFF.

The genes are TRBV28 and TRBJ2-1; D is possibly TRBD1 (5 bases). The CDR3 sequence is 16 residues long. The V and J ends lost 9 bases and 1 base respectively, with 19 bases between them. Per the germline V gene, CDR1 is MDHEN and CDR2 is SYDVKM. As DNA, the CDR3 is TGTGCCAGGCTGTTGGGGCGGAACCTTTCCTACAATGAGCAGTTCTTC. Its translation: CARLLGRNLSYNEQFF.

This chain links TRBV9 with TRBJ2-1; D remains unclear. Germline V lookup: CDR1 SGDLS, CDR2 YYNGEE. CDR3 length: 14 amino acids. V was cut by 0 bases and J by 0 bases, with 4 bases left in between. CDR3 sequence (DNA): TGTGCCAGCAGCGTAGATGGCTCCTACAATGAGCAGTTCTTC. This gives the protein CASSVDGSYNEQFF. Combining the CDR3 with reference TRBV9 and TRBJ2-1 gives the whole variable domain DSGVTQTPKHLITATGQRVTLRCSPRSGDLSVYWYQQSLDQGLQFLIQYYNGEERAKGNILERFSAQQFPDLHSELNLSSLELGDSALYFCASSVDGSYNEQFFGPGTRLTVL.

V and J are TRBV5-1 and TRBJ2-3, with TRBD2 matching 11 bases. This CDR3 spans 16 amino acids. V shed 2 bases, J shed 0 bases, and the junction held 2 bases outside the gene matches. Per the germline V gene, CDR1 is SGHRS and CDR2 is YFSETQ. The CDR3 region has the DNA TGCGCCAGCAGCTTCACTAGCGGGGGAAGCACAGATACGCAGTATTTT. This gives the protein CASSFTSGGSTDTQYF.

CDR3 DNA sequence: TGTGCCAGCAGGGATGGGGGGGATCAGCCCCAGCATTTT. Residues: CASRDGGDQPQHF. J is TRBJ1-5 and V is TRBV6-7; possible D gene TRBD1, 5 bases. TRBV6-7 has ORF status, its function being uncertain. The CDR3 has 13 residues. V was shortened by 6 bases and J by 5 bases, with 11 bases between the two germline ends.